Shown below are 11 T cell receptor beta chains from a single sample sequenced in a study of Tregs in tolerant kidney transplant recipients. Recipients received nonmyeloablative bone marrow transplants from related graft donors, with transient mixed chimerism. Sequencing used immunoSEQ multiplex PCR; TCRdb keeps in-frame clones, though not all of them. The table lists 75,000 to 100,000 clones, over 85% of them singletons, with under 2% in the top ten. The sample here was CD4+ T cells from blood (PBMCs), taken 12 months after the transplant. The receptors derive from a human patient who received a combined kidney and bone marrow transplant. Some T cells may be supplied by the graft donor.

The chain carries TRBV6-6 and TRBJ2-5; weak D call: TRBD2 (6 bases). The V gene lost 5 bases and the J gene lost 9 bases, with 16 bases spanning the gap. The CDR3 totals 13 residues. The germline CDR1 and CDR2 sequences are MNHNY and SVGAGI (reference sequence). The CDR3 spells CASSPDYLGAQYF. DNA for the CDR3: TGTGCCAGCAGTCCGGACTATCTCGGGGCCCAGTACTTC.

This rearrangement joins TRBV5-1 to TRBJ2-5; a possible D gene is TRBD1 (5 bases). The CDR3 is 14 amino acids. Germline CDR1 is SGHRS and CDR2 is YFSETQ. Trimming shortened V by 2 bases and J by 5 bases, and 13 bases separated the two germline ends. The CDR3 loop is CASSLGAGLETQYF. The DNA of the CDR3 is TGCGCCAGCAGCTTAGGGGCAGGCTTGGAGACCCAGTACTTC.

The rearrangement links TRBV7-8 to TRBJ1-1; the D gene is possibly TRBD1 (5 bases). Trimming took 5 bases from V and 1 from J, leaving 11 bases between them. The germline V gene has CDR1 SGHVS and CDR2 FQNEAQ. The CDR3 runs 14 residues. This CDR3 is CASSPQGWNTEAFF. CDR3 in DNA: TGTGCCAGCAGCCCCCAGGGATGGAACACTGAAGCTTTCTTT.

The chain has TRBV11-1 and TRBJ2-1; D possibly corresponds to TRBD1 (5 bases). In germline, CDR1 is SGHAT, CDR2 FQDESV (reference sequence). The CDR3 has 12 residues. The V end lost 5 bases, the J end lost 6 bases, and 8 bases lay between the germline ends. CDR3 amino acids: CASSLQGNEQFF. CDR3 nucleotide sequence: TGTGCCAGCAGCCTCCAGGGCAATGAGCAGTTCTTC.

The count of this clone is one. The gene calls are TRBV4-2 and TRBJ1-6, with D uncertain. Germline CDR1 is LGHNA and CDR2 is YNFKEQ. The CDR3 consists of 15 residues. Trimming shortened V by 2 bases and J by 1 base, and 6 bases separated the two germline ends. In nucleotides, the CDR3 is TGTGCCAGCAGCCAACCGGGTTCCTATAATTCACCCCTCCACTTT. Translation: CASSQPGSYNSPLHF.

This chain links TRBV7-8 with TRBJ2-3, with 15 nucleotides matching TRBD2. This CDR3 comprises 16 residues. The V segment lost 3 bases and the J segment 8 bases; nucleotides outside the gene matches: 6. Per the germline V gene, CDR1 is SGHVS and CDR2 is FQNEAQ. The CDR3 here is CASSFHRTSGGGTQYF. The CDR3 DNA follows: TGTGCCAGCAGCTTCCATAGGACTAGCGGGGGGGGTACGCAGTATTTT.

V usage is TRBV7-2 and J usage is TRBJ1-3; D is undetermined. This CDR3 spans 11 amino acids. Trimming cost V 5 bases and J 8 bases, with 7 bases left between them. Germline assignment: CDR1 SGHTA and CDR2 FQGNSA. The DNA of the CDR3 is TGTGCCAGCAGCCTCAGTCACACCATATATTTT. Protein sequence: CASSLSHTIYF. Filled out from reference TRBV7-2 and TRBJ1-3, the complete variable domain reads GAGVSQSPSNKVTEKGKDVELRCDPISGHTALYWYRQSLGQGLEFLIYFQGNSAPDKSGLPSDRFSAERTGGSVSTLTIQRTQQEDSAVYLCASSLSHTIYFGEGSWLTVV.

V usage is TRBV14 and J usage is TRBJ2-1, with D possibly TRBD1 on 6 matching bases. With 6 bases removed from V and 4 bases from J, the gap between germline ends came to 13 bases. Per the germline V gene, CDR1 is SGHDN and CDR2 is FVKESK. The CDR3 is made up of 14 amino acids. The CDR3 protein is CASSLQGPYNEQFF. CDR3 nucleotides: TGTGCCAGCAGTCTACAGGGCCCGTACAATGAGCAGTTCTTC.

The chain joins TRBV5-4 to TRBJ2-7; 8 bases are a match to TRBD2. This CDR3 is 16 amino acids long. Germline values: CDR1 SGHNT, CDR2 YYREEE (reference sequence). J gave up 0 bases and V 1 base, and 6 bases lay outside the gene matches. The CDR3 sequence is CASSLKAGGSSYEQYF. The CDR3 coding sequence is TGTGCCAGCAGCTTGAAGGCGGGGGGTAGCTCCTACGAGCAGTACTTC. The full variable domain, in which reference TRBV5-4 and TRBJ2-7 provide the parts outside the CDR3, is ETGVTQSPTHLIKTRGQQVTLRCSSQSGHNTVSWYQQALGQGPQFIFQYYREEENGRGNFPPRFSGLQFPNYSSELNVNALELDDSALYLCASSLKAGGSSYEQYFGPGTRLTVT.

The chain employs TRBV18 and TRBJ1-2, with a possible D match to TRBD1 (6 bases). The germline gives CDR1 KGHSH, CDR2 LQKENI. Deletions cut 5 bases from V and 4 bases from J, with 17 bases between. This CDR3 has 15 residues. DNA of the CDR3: TGTGCCAGCTCAAACACAACGGGGGGCTCCTATGGCTACACCTTC. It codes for CASSNTTGGSYGYTF.

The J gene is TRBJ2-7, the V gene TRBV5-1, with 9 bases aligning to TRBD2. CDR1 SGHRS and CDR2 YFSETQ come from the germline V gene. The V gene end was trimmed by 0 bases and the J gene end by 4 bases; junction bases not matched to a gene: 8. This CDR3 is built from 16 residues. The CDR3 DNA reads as TGCGCCAGCAGCTTGGATGCGCGGCTAGCGGGGTACGAGCAGTACTTC. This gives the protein CASSLDARLAGYEQYF.